Listed here are 27 T cell receptor beta chains from one sample, sequenced in a study of blood T cell repertoires in COVID-19. Assay: immunoSEQ multiplex PCR; the TCRdb copy retains only in-frame clones and omits some. The repertoire consists of over 200,000 clones, with more than 80% occurring once and the leading ten covering roughly 1.3%. Material: peripheral blood. These receptors all come from a woman under 40 with COVID-19, enrolled during active disease.

The chain links TRBV6-5 to TRBJ1-2, with 10 nucleotides matching TRBD1. Trimming took 9 bases from V and 14 from J; bases not matched to a gene: 15. Germline V CDR1 and CDR2: MNHEY, SVGAGI. The CDR3 runs 13 residues. CDR3 sequence reads: CASRTGTGVSGTF. For the CDR3, the DNA is TGTGCCAGTAGAACCGGGACAGGGGTATCGGGGACCTTC.

This sequence joins TRBV9 and TRBJ2-7; 11 positions agree with TRBD2. V shed 0 bases and J 6 bases; nucleotides not matched to a gene: 2. The CDR3 contains 14 residues. Germline V gene sequence: CDR1 SGDLS, CDR2 YYNGEE. In DNA form, the CDR3 reads TGTGCCAGCAGCGTAGTTAGCGGGGGGGGCGAGCAGTACTTC. This sequence encodes CASSVVSGGGEQYF. The entire variable domain, with the rest obtained from reference TRBV9 and TRBJ2-7, is as follows: DSGVTQTPKHLITATGQRVTLRCSPRSGDLSVYWYQQSLDQGLQFLIQYYNGEERAKGNILERFSAQQFPDLHSELNLSSLELGDSALYFCASSVVSGGGEQYFGPGTRLTVT.

The chain links TRBV5-1 to TRBJ2-1, with TRBD2 matching over 13 bases. This CDR3 has 16 amino acids. Trimming removed 3 bases from V and 7 bases from J; junction bases left unmatched: 7. The germline V gene has CDR1 SGHRS and CDR2 YFSETQ. The CDR3 DNA is TGCGCCAGCAGCTGGGAACTAGCGGGGGGGATAAATGAGCAGTTCTTC. Its protein is CASSWELAGGINEQFF.

This clone was picked up a small number of times. The chain is built from TRBV27 and TRBJ2-2; D call uncertain. The CDR3 is made up of 12 amino acids. Germline assignment: CDR1 MNHEY and CDR2 SMNVEV (reference sequence). V dropped 2 bases and J dropped 7 bases, with 5 bases sitting between them. The CDR3 bases are TGTGCCAGCAGTTTAACGGGCGGGGAGCTGTTTTTT. Translating gives CASSLTGGELFF.

This chain connects TRBV18 to TRBJ2-7; D possibly corresponds to TRBD1 (6 bases). The CDR3 has 15 residues. V was pared by 3 bases and J by 3 bases, with 15 bases between. Per the germline V gene, CDR1 is KGHSH and CDR2 is LQKENI. In DNA, the CDR3 is TGTGCCAGCTCACCGTTCACAGGGAACATCTACGAGCAGTACTTC. This sequence encodes CASSPFTGNIYEQYF.

The chain recombines TRBV5-8 with TRBJ1-2; D is uncertain. The CDR3 loop spans 14 amino acids. Germline CDR1 SGHTS, CDR2 YDEGEE. Trimming left V 0 bases short and J 3 bases short, with 9 bases between. CDR3 residues: CASSLGLLDYGYTF. Here the CDR3 DNA reads TGTGCCAGCAGCTTGGGTTTGCTAGACTATGGCTACACCTTC.

The rearrangement links TRBV10-3 to TRBJ1-1; D is undetermined. Germline V CDR1 and CDR2: ENHRY, SYGVKD. The CDR3 is 14 residues long. V gave up 7 bases and J gave up 1 base, with 13 bases separating them. This chain's CDR3 is CAITLGRGNTEAFF. The DNA for the CDR3 is TGTGCCATCACCTTAGGGAGAGGGAACACTGAAGCTTTCTTT.

J is TRBJ2-5 and V is TRBV27, with 12 bases aligning to TRBD2. The CDR3 has 15 residues. J gave up 5 bases and V 5 bases, and 6 bases lay outside the gene matches. Looked up from germline, CDR1 is MNHEY and CDR2 is SMNVEV (reference sequence). The CDR3 DNA is TGTGCCAGCAGTGCGAGACTAGCGGGAGTTGAGACCCAGTACTTC. It is translated as CASSARLAGVETQYF.

The chain has TRBV6-5 and TRBJ1-6, with TRBD1 matching over 9 bases. Germline lookup yields CDR1 MNHEY and CDR2 SVGAGI. The CDR3 is 14 amino acids. The junction had 4 bases not matched to a gene; V was cut back by 6 bases and J by 7 bases. The CDR3, as DNA: TGTGCCAGCAGATCGACAGGGGGGAATTCACCCCTCCACTTT. Amino acids: CASRSTGGNSPLHF.

This sequence joins TRBV28 and TRBJ1-5, with 10 bases that match TRBD1. The germline V gene has CDR1 MDHEN and CDR2 SYDVKM. This CDR3 contains 17 residues. With 2 bases clipped from V and 6 bases from J, the junction kept 10 bases outside the gene matches. The CDR3 nucleotides are TGTGCCAGCAGTTTACCCCGGACAGGGGGAGCATCTCAGCCCCAGCATTTT. This translates into CASSLPRTGGASQPQHF.

The rearrangement uses TRBV15 and TRBJ1-1; 12 bases match TRBD1. CDR1 is LNHNV, CDR2 YYDKDF, per germline (reference sequence). This CDR3 spans 18 amino acids. V lost 5 bases and J lost 4; bases outside the gene matches: 14. Written as DNA, the CDR3 is TGTGCCACCAGCGGACAAAGACGGGACAGGGGGCGAGGCACTGAAGCTTTCTTT. Amino acids: CATSGQRRDRGRGTEAFF. Combining the CDR3 with reference TRBV15 and TRBJ1-1 gives the whole variable domain DAMVIQNPRYQVTQFGKPVTLSCSQTLNHNVMYWYQQKSSQAPKLLFHYYDKDFNNEADTPDNFQSRRPNTSFCFLDIRSPGLGDTAMYLCATSGQRRDRGRGTEAFFGQGTRLTVV.

The chain is built from TRBV7-2 and TRBJ2-3; D is perhaps TRBD1 (6 bases). V lost 6 bases, J lost 0 bases, and 13 bases lay in between. Germline CDR1 is SGHTA and CDR2 is FQGNSA. This CDR3 region has 15 residues. The CDR3 DNA is TGTGCCAGCAGTTCGCAGGGGCATAGCACAGATACGCAGTATTTT. This gives the protein CASSSQGHSTDTQYF.

The genes are TRBV4-3 and TRBJ2-2; 7 nucleotides match TRBD1. V was pared by 2 bases and J by 5 bases, with 2 bases of the junction left unmatched. Looked up from germline, CDR1 is LGHNA and CDR2 is YSLEER. The CDR3 contains 14 residues. CDR3 DNA: TGCGCCAGCAGCCAATTGACAGGGACCGGGGAGCTGTTTTTT. Amino acid sequence: CASSQLTGTGELFF.

This clone showed up just a few times. J is TRBJ2-2 and V is TRBV9, with a possible D match to TRBD1 (7 bases). The germline V gene encodes CDR1 SGDLS and CDR2 YYNGEE. The CDR3 has 15 amino acids. V was pared by 6 bases and J by 1 base, with 13 bases between. CDR3 DNA: TGTGCCAGCACGCGGCAGGGGGGGAACACCGGGGAGCTGTTTTTT. This gives the protein CASTRQGGNTGELFF.

The rearrangement links TRBV7-3 to TRBJ2-1, with a tentative D call TRBD2 (5 bases). The CDR3 is 15 amino acids. Trimming removed 2 bases at V and 7 bases at J, with 15 bases between. Germline assignment: CDR1 SGHTA and CDR2 FQGTGA. CDR3 DNA: TGTGCCAGCAGCTTAGGAGACTCCCCGGGGAATGAGCAGTTCTTC. Amino acids: CASSLGDSPGNEQFF.

The chain uses TRBV9 and TRBJ2-1; 8 bases map to TRBD2. The CDR3 is made up of 16 amino acids. CDR1 and CDR2 (germline): SGDLS, YYNGEE. V gave up 1 base and J gave up 8 bases; unmatched junction bases: 11. The CDR3 nucleotides read TGTGCCAGCAGCGTAAGTCTAAGCGGGAGTCCGCATGAGCAGTTCTTC. Translation: CASSVSLSGSPHEQFF.

The rearrangement uses TRBV6-5 and TRBJ1-2; unclear D gene. This CDR3 has 12 residues. Germline V gene sequence: CDR1 MNHEY, CDR2 SVGAGI. The ends were cut back, 7 bases at V and 8 bases at J, with 14 bases in the middle. CDR3 nucleotides: TGTGCCAGCACATACAGCGGCTCGGGCTACACCTTC. Encoded protein: CASTYSGSGYTF.

This chain connects TRBV6-5 to TRBJ1-2, with D hard to call. The CDR3 runs to 13 residues. The V end lost 3 bases, the J end lost 8 bases, and 13 bases lay between the germline ends. From germline, CDR1 is MNHEY and CDR2 SVGAGI. In nucleotides, the CDR3 is TGTGCCAGCAGTTATGGCCCACTAGTCGGCTACACCTTC. Translating it yields CASSYGPLVGYTF.

A few counts support this clone. V and J are TRBV9 and TRBJ2-2, with 11 bases aligning to TRBD2. The germline CDR1 and CDR2 sequences are SGDLS and YYNGEE. CDR3 length: 18 amino acids. The junction had 12 bases not matched to a gene; V was cut back by 2 bases and J by 6 bases. The CDR3 DNA reads TGTGCCAGCAGCGTCCGGGTCCATAGCGGGAGGGCCCCCGGGGAGCTGTTTTTT. As protein: CASSVRVHSGRAPGELFF.

The chain joins TRBV7-9 to TRBJ2-7; 9 bases align to TRBD1. With 1 base clipped from V and 2 bases from J, the junction kept 9 bases outside the gene matches. Germline V gene lookup returns CDR1 SEHNR and CDR2 FQNEAQ (reference sequence). The CDR3 is made up of 17 amino acids. As DNA, the CDR3 is TGTGCCAGCAGCTTAGGGGCGGGACAGGGTTATCCCTACGAGCAGTACTTC. It codes for CASSLGAGQGYPYEQYF. Supplemented by reference TRBV7-9 and TRBJ2-7, the full variable domain reads DTGVSQNPRHKITKRGQNVTFRCDPISEHNRLYWYRQTLGQGPEFLTYFQNEAQLEKSRLLSDRFSAERPKGSFSTLEIQRTEQGDSAMYLCASSLGAGQGYPYEQYFGPGTRLTVT.

The chain employs TRBV24-1 and TRBJ2-1; 8 nucleotides agree with TRBD1. Per the germline V gene, CDR1 is KGHDR and CDR2 is SFDVKD. The CDR3 is made up of 16 amino acids. V was clipped by 7 bases and J by 7 bases; unmatched bases: 14. The CDR3, as DNA: TGTGCCACCAGCCCGAAGCTAGGCAGGGGGCTAAATGAGCAGTTCTTC. Amino acids: CATSPKLGRGLNEQFF.

This chain links TRBV9 with TRBJ1-1; 8 positions match TRBD1. CDR3 length: 15 amino acids. V lost 2 bases to trimming and J lost 5 bases; unmatched junction nucleotides: 8. From germline, CDR1 is SGDLS and CDR2 YYNGEE. This CDR3 reads CASSVGDGDRTEAFF. In nucleotides, the CDR3 is TGTGCCAGCAGCGTCGGAGATGGGGACAGGACTGAAGCTTTCTTT.

In the case of this clone: One end of the junction fails to match germline, which may point to a read error. This sample includes further DNA sequences coding for the same CDR3. This chain uses TRBV14 with TRBJ2-3; no definite D call. This CDR3 has 12 amino acids. Germline CDR1 SGHDN, CDR2 FVKESK. Here the CDR3 reads CASSQVSDTQYF. CDR3 nucleotide sequence: TGTGCCAGCAGTCAAGTCTCTGATACGCAGTATTTT.

This clone has more than one count but fewer than ten. The chain combines TRBV19 with TRBJ1-6, with no clear D. The CDR3 totals 12 residues. Germline V gene data show CDR1 as LNHDA and CDR2 as SQIVND (reference sequence). The V end was cut by 5 bases, the J end by 6 bases, with 5 bases between. CDR3 amino acids: CASSVVNSPLHF. The CDR3 DNA follows: TGTGCCAGTAGTGTCGTTAATTCACCCCTCCACTTT. The entire variable domain, with the rest obtained from reference TRBV19 and TRBJ1-6, is as follows: DGGITQSPKYLFRKEGQNVTLSCEQNLNHDAMYWYRQDPGQGLRLIYYSQIVNDFQKGDIAEGYSVSREKKESFPLTVTSAQKNPTAFYLCASSVVNSPLHFGNGTRLTVT.

The chain couples TRBV6-4 to TRBJ2-1; possibly TRBD2 for D (5 bases). The length of the CDR3 is 16 residues. CDR1 and CDR2 from the germline V gene are MRHNA and SNTAGT. Trimming removed 2 bases at V and 4 bases at J, with 15 bases between. The CDR3 DNA reads TGTGCCAGCAGTGACGAGGGAGAGAAGCCATACAATGAGCAGTTCTTC. Its protein product is CASSDEGEKPYNEQFF.

The chain joins TRBV5-1 to TRBJ2-3; 9 positions agree with TRBD2. Germline values: CDR1 SGHRS, CDR2 YFSETQ. V shed 0 bases, J shed 2 bases, and the junction held 7 bases outside the gene matches. This CDR3 is built from 17 residues. In DNA form, the CDR3 reads TGCGCCAGCAGCTTGGTTGGTAGCGGGGGATACACAGATACGCAGTATTTT. Translation gives CASSLVGSGGYTDTQYF.

The chain uses TRBV14 and TRBJ1-6; 8 bases match TRBD1. The length of the CDR3 is 14 residues. Germline CDR1 reads SGHDN; CDR2 reads FVKESK. Germline trimming cut 0 bases from V and 10 bases from J; bases unmatched to any gene: 2. CDR3 sequence reads: CASSQDRGPSPLHF. The CDR3 nucleotides read TGTGCCAGCAGCCAAGACAGGGGGCCCTCACCCCTCCACTTT.